This T cell receptor beta chain was recovered during a study of blood T cells in healthy people across ages. Drawn from each donor were around 9.1 milliliters of peripheral blood. Alongside a J-beta primer mix, a sample-barcoded 5' primer served in a second PCR lasting about 6 to 11 cycles. One entry per CDR3 protein results from TCRdb running MiXCR on the 5' RACE reads. In the table there are approximately 1,700,000 distinct CDR3 sequences, roughly 43% of which are singletons. Germline-derived CDR1 and CDR2 are MNHEY and SMNVEV (reference sequence). Trimming left V 1 base short and J 0 bases short, with 8 bases between. The CDR3 contains 15 residues. This clonotype showed up just a few times.

V gene TRBV27 combines with J gene TRBJ2-3; D gene ambiguous. The receptor was derived from a human donor in good health. The sequenced sample was blood. The DNA for the CDR3 is TGTGCCAGCAGTTTATATCCCAGTAGCACAGATACGCAGTATTTT. Protein sequence: CASSLYPSSTDTQYF.